This passage covers 21 T cell receptor beta chains from one sample sequenced in a study of blood T cell repertoires in COVID-19. Clones were read by immunoSEQ multiplex PCR, and TCRdb kept only the in-frame ones, dropping some. This table has some 260,000 clones, about 87% appearing once. Sample: peripheral blood. Every receptor here comes from a woman in her sixties or seventies with COVID-19, enrolled during active disease.

V and J are TRBV5-4 and TRBJ1-2; 7 nucleotides align to TRBD1. The J segment lost 4 bases and the V segment lost 0 bases, leaving 0 bases of the junction unmatched. Germline V CDR1 and CDR2: SGHNT, YYREEE (reference sequence). The CDR3 contains 13 residues. The CDR3 DNA reads TGTGCCAGCAGCTTGGACAGGGGCTATGGCTACACCTTC. As protein: CASSLDRGYGYTF.

The chain couples TRBV23-1 to TRBJ2-5; TRBD1 matches 8 bases. TRBV23-1 carries the ORF label, with uncertain function. Trimming at V came to 7 bases and at J to 4 bases, leaving 11 bases not matched to a gene. CDR3 size: 15 residues. CDR3 protein: CASTRTGSFGETQYF. The CDR3 DNA reads TGCGCCAGCACTAGGACAGGGTCATTTGGAGAGACCCAGTACTTC.

The chain joins TRBV24-1 to TRBJ2-2, with 7 bases that match TRBD1. After removal of 4 bases from V and 2 bases from J, the junction contained 6 bases not matched to a gene. The CDR3 sequence is 16 residues long. Germline assignment: CDR1 KGHDR and CDR2 SFDVKD. The CDR3 bases are TGTGCCACCAGTGACCCTGGGACAGTCAACACCGGGGAGCTGTTTTTT. Translated, it gives CATSDPGTVNTGELFF.

This clone was counted a few times. In DNA form, the CDR3 reads TGTGCCAGCAGCCTTAAGGGGGCCAACACTGAAGCTTTCTTT. Its translation: CASSLKGANTEAFF. The chain uses TRBV3-1 (or the pseudogene TRBV3-2) and TRBJ1-1, with TRBD1 matching over 7 bases. The CDR3 spans 14 residues. Looked up from germline, CDR1 is LGHDT and CDR2 is YNNKEL (reference sequence). After removal of 4 bases from V and 2 bases from J, the junction contained 4 bases not matched to a gene.

J is TRBJ1-2 and V is TRBV10-3; possible D gene TRBD1, 5 bases. V shed 0 bases and J shed 3 bases, with 8 bases lying between them. The CDR3 has 14 amino acids. The germline V gene encodes CDR1 ENHRY and CDR2 SYGVKD. The CDR3 coding sequence is TGTGCCATCAGTGAGTCGACCAGGGACTATGGCTACACCTTC. Translating gives CAISESTRDYGYTF.

The chain has TRBV9 and TRBJ1-4; D not resolved. Trimming cost V 2 bases and J 4 bases, with 9 bases left between them. CDR1 and CDR2 (germline): SGDLS, YYNGEE. The CDR3 has 14 residues. The CDR3 DNA is TGTGCCAGCAGCGTTTCGGTAGTTAATGAAAAACTGTTTTTT. Translated, it gives CASSVSVVNEKLFF.

The chain carries TRBV28 and TRBJ2-1; TRBD2 matches at 9 bases. There are 18 residues in the CDR3. J gave up 1 base and V 7 bases, and 14 bases lay outside the gene matches. Germline V lookup: CDR1 MDHEN, CDR2 SYDVKM. CDR3: CASIRGVAGARSYNEQFF. Here the CDR3 DNA reads TGTGCCAGCATCAGGGGGGTAGCGGGAGCGCGGTCCTACAATGAGCAGTTCTTC.

The V gene is TRBV5-8, the J gene TRBJ2-2; a weak D match, TRBD2 (7 bases). With 4 bases removed from V and 4 bases from J, the gap between germline ends came to 23 bases. This CDR3 has 18 residues. Germline assignment: CDR1 SGHTS and CDR2 YDEGEE. CDR3 sequence reads: CASSGGLQTGGGTGELFF. DNA for the CDR3: TGTGCCAGCAGCGGGGGGCTTCAGACGGGAGGTGGCACCGGGGAGCTGTTTTTT.

The chain employs TRBV5-5 and TRBJ2-6; maybe TRBD1 (6 bases). CDR3 size: 17 residues. In germline, CDR1 is SGHKS, CDR2 YYEKEE (reference sequence). Trimming took off 0 bases at V and 0 bases at J, with 10 bases between the two ends. The CDR3 region is CASSLVGGDSGANVLTF. CDR3 nucleotide sequence: TGTGCCAGCAGCTTGGTAGGGGGTGACTCTGGGGCCAACGTCCTGACTTTC. Full variable domain (remainder filled in from reference TRBV5-5 and TRBJ2-6): DAGVTQSPTHLIKTRGQQVTLRCSPISGHKSVSWYQQVLGQGPQFIFQYYEKEERGRGNFPDRFSARQFPNYSSELNVNALLLGDSALYLCASSLVGGDSGANVLTFGAGSRLTVL.

The CDR3 protein is CASSRDSNTGELFF. DNA for the CDR3: TGTGCCAGCAGTAGGGACAGCAACACCGGGGAGCTGTTTTTT. The genes are TRBV11-3 and TRBJ2-2, with 7 bases lining up with TRBD1. CDR1 and CDR2 from the germline V gene are SGHNT and YENEEA. The CDR3 consists of 14 residues. V gave up 6 bases and J gave up 2 bases; unmatched junction bases: 3.

The chain carries TRBV21-1 and TRBJ2-3; no DNA check was done on the table's D call, TRBD1. TRBV21-1 is labeled a pseudogene. CDR3 size: 11 residues. DNA for the CDR3: TGTGCCAGGTATACAGGAGATACGCAGTATTTT. This encodes CARYTGDTQYF.

This clone has a count of ten or more. The chain recombines TRBV28 with TRBJ1-6; TRBD1 aligns across 7 bases. Germline loops: CDR1 MDHEN, CDR2 SYDVKM. CDR3 length equals 16 residues. V dropped 2 bases and J dropped 6; count of bases not matched to a gene: 7. The CDR3 reads CASSLIPGQFNSPLHF. The CDR3, as DNA: TGTGCCAGCAGTTTAATACCGGGACAGTTTAATTCACCCCTCCACTTT.

The chain employs TRBV29-1 and TRBJ1-3, with 9 bases identical to TRBD1. The V and J ends lost 6 bases and 7 bases, in that order; junction bases with no gene match: 16. Germline V gene lookup returns CDR1 SQVTM and CDR2 ANQGSEA. CDR3 length: 16 residues. CDR3 amino acids: CSVSFGRTGGRNTIYF. CDR3 nucleotide sequence: TGCAGCGTATCGTTCGGGCGAACAGGGGGCAGGAACACCATATATTTT.

This chain joins TRBV5-5 and TRBJ1-1; tentative D call: TRBD1 (5 bases). Germline V gives CDR1 SGHKS, CDR2 YYEKEE (reference sequence). Deletions cut 5 bases from V and 3 bases from J, with 14 bases between. This CDR3 has 14 residues. Here the CDR3 reads CASSPFDRDTEAFF. For the CDR3, the DNA is TGTGCCAGCAGTCCTTTTGACAGAGACACTGAAGCTTTCTTT.

The rearrangement links TRBV6-2 or TRBV6-3 to TRBJ1-2; weak D call: TRBD1 (6 bases). The CDR3 sequence is 18 residues long. Germline lookup yields CDR1 MNHEY and CDR2 SVGEGT. V was clipped by 6 bases and J by 8 bases, with 31 bases between them. CDR3 residues: CASSPSTPGHEFSRGYTF. CDR3 nucleotides: TGTGCCAGCAGCCCTTCGACACCGGGACATGAATTCTCTAGGGGCTACACCTTC.

The chain is built from TRBV7-2 and TRBJ1-5; 11 bases line up with TRBD1. The CDR3 spans 17 residues. Germline V gives CDR1 SGHTA, CDR2 FQGNSA. The V segment lost 3 bases and the J segment 1 base; nucleotides outside the gene matches: 5. The CDR3 protein is CASSFGTGGRSNQPQHF. The CDR3 region has the DNA TGTGCCAGCAGCTTTGGGACAGGGGGTCGGAGCAATCAGCCCCAGCATTTT.

This sequence joins TRBV6-6 and TRBJ2-3, with 8 bases that match TRBD1. This CDR3 contains 16 residues. V gave up 6 bases and J gave up 0 bases; unmatched junction bases: 8. The germline V gene encodes CDR1 MNHNY and CDR2 SVGAGI (reference sequence). The CDR3 here is CASRPGQGTSTDTQYF. The CDR3 bases are TGTGCCAGCAGGCCCGGACAGGGTACAAGCACAGATACGCAGTATTTT.

V usage is TRBV11-3 and J usage is TRBJ2-3; 12 positions match TRBD2. CDR1 is SGHNT and CDR2 is YENEEA in the germline V gene. J was trimmed by 3 bases and V by 4 bases; bases with no gene match: 2. This CDR3 has 15 amino acids. The CDR3: CASSSGTSGTDTQYF. The CDR3 DNA reads TGTGCCAGCAGCTCCGGGACTAGCGGGACAGATACGCAGTATTTT.

The chain uses TRBV3-1 (or the pseudogene TRBV3-2) and TRBJ2-3; a possible D gene is TRBD2 (6 bases). This CDR3 is built from 15 residues. V lost 0 bases and J lost 2, with 9 bases in between. Looked up from germline, CDR1 is LGHDT and CDR2 is YNNKEL (reference sequence). For the CDR3, the DNA is TGTGCCAGCAGCCAAGATGCGGGAAACACAGATACGCAGTATTTT. Translated, it gives CASSQDAGNTDTQYF.

This clone was recorded once. The rearrangement joins TRBV9 to TRBJ2-3, with 10 bases aligning to TRBD2. V trimming: 4 bases; J trimming: 4 bases; junction bases outside the gene matches: 9. In germline, CDR1 is SGDLS, CDR2 YYNGEE. This CDR3 spans 16 amino acids. The CDR3 protein is CASSQRGGWIADTQYF. Written as DNA, the CDR3 is TGTGCCAGCAGCCAGCGGGGGGGGTGGATCGCAGATACGCAGTATTTT.

The chain recombines TRBV11-2 with TRBJ2-1; 8 bases line up with TRBD2. Per germline, CDR1 SGHAT and CDR2 FQNNGV. V lost 4 bases to trimming and J lost 7 bases; unmatched junction nucleotides: 15. The CDR3 consists of 17 residues. This CDR3 reads CASSYFKSGSLGNEQFF. CDR3 in DNA: TGTGCCAGCAGCTACTTCAAGAGCGGGAGCCTGGGGAATGAGCAGTTCTTC.